This T cell receptor (beta chain) comes out of a study of blood T cell repertoires in COVID-19. Original handling: Researchers report that nucleated cell counts were estimated from reference gene primer amplification. Some clones are missing from TCRdb's copy, which holds only in-frame ones; the method was immunoSEQ multiplex PCR. That table is the source of V, J and clone size, and D and trimming were worked out from the DNA. Among tens of thousands of clones listed, around four fifths were seen once. About this clone: At the DNA level, this CDR3 is encoded by other sequences in the same sample as well.

Per the germline V gene, CDR1 is MNHEY and CDR2 is SVGAGI. Losses at the gene ends were 6 bases for V and 3 bases for J; bases not matched to a gene: 10. CDR3 length equals 15 residues. This chain links TRBV6-5 with TRBJ2-7; 8 bases line up with TRBD2. The TCR was taken from a human donor in a cohort sampled during active COVID-19. Sequenced input: peripheral blood. CDR3 in DNA: TGTGCCAGCAGATTCCGGGAGGGTACCTTCTACGAGCAGTACTTC. Residues: CASRFREGTFYEQYF.